The 15 T cell receptor beta chains below all came from one sample that was sequenced in a study of cytomegalovirus exposure and HLA in healthy donors. Amplification used 60 Vbeta primers and 13 Jbeta primers. Using immunoSEQ multiplex PCR, the repertoire was profiled, and TCRdb retains in-frame clones only, with some absent. The sample records a few hundred thousand clones, around three quarters being singletons. Sequences were obtained from PBMCs. The receptors derive from a man in his forties in good health and CMV-seronegative.

This clone was counted a single time. The chain employs TRBV5-1 and TRBJ1-6; D gene unclear. This CDR3 is built from 15 residues. Germline CDR1 reads SGHRS; CDR2 reads YFSETQ. Deletions cut 2 bases from V and 3 bases from J, with 9 bases between. CDR3 residues: CASSFGNLYNSPLHF. The CDR3 bases are TGCGCCAGCAGCTTCGGGAATCTCTATAATTCACCCCTCCACTTT.

The chain employs TRBV9 and TRBJ2-5, with 8 bases matching TRBD1. There are 15 residues in the CDR3. The germline gives CDR1 SGDLS, CDR2 YYNGEE. V was clipped by 3 bases and J by 5 bases; unmatched bases: 9. The CDR3 is CASSATDRARETQYF. The CDR3 DNA follows: TGTGCCAGCAGCGCTACGGACAGGGCGAGGGAGACCCAGTACTTC.

The chain links TRBV27 to TRBJ2-5; maybe TRBD1 (6 bases). The CDR3 covers 15 residues. The germline V gene encodes CDR1 MNHEY and CDR2 SMNVEV (reference sequence). V lost 1 base and J 5 bases, leaving 14 bases between the germline ends. CDR3 DNA: TGTGCCAGCAGTTTATTCCGTCTTACAGGGGAGACCCAGTACTTC. Translating gives CASSLFRLTGETQYF.

The chain joins TRBV7-2 to TRBJ2-3; 10 bases are a match to TRBD2. Trimming took 3 bases from V and 4 from J; bases not matched to a gene: 4. Germline loops: CDR1 SGHTA, CDR2 FQGNSA. This CDR3 spans 15 amino acids. The CDR3 nucleotides are TGTGCCAGCAGCTTCGGGCTAGCGGGGGCAGATACGCAGTATTTT. Encoded protein: CASSFGLAGADTQYF.

V gene TRBV4-2 combines with J gene TRBJ2-7; the match to TRBD1 covers 7 bases. The J segment lost 1 base and the V segment lost 4 bases, leaving 7 bases of the junction unmatched. The germline CDR1 and CDR2 sequences are LGHNA and YNFKEQ. The CDR3 sequence is 15 residues long. The DNA for the CDR3 is TGTGCCAGCAGCCGCACGGGACAGCAATCCTACGAGCAGTACTTC. It is translated as CASSRTGQQSYEQYF.

The chain has TRBV27 and TRBJ2-6; tentative D call: TRBD1 (5 bases). The CDR3 is 16 residues long. Germline V gene lookup returns CDR1 MNHEY and CDR2 SMNVEV (reference sequence). The V and J ends lost 6 bases and 5 bases respectively, with 17 bases between them. The CDR3 sequence: CASSPTALFRANVLTF. Written as DNA, the CDR3 is TGTGCCAGCAGCCCGACAGCGCTCTTCAGGGCCAACGTCCTGACTTTC.

The CDR3 reads CASSLVREDQPQHF. The DNA of the CDR3 is TGTGCCAGCAGTTTAGTGAGGGAGGATCAGCCCCAGCATTTT. The chain links TRBV28 to TRBJ1-5, with D hard to call. This CDR3 contains 14 residues. Looked up from germline, CDR1 is MDHEN and CDR2 is SYDVKM. V lost 2 bases to trimming and J lost 5 bases, with 10 bases between them.

This clone was picked up one time. Other nucleotide sequences in the sample specify the same CDR3. The V gene is TRBV30, the J gene TRBJ2-1, with D hard to call. Trimming removed 0 bases at V and 4 bases at J, with 7 bases between. The germline V gene encodes CDR1 GTSNPN and CDR2 SVGIG (reference sequence). The CDR3 runs to 13 residues. The CDR3 nucleotides are TGTGCCTGGAGTGTCGGCGGTTACAATGAGCAGTTCTTC. This gives the protein CAWSVGGYNEQFF.

The V and J genes are TRBV30 and TRBJ2-3; D unclear. The length of the CDR3 is 10 residues. Germline assignment: CDR1 GTSNPN and CDR2 SVGIG (reference sequence). Here the CDR3 reads CARNTDTQYF. CDR3 DNA: TGTGCGAGGAACACAGATACGCAGTATTTT.

The J gene is TRBJ2-5, the V gene TRBV7-3, with TRBD2 matching over 10 bases. Trimming cost V 5 bases and J 1 base; bases outside gene matches: 7. CDR1 and CDR2 from the germline V gene are SGHTA and FQGTGA. This CDR3 spans 16 amino acids. The CDR3 sequence: CASSLTSGVTQETQYF. DNA for the CDR3: TGTGCCAGCAGCCTCACTAGCGGGGTAACCCAAGAGACCCAGTACTTC.

J is TRBJ2-6 and V is TRBV2; 8 bases are shared with TRBD1. Trimming cost V 4 bases and J 4 bases; bases outside gene matches: 6. The CDR3 is made up of 16 amino acids. Germline V gene data show CDR1 as SNHLY and CDR2 as FYNNEI. CDR3 sequence: CASSAVRGPGANVLTF. The CDR3 DNA reads TGTGCCAGCAGTGCCGTCAGGGGGCCGGGGGCCAACGTCCTGACTTTC.

In regard to this clone: At one boundary the junction diverges from the germline segment, which might be a read error. V gene TRBV7-9 combines with J gene TRBJ2-7, with D possibly being TRBD1 (6 bases). This CDR3 has 13 residues. Germline V gene lookup returns CDR1 SEHNR and CDR2 FQNEAQ (reference sequence). The CDR3 DNA is TGTTCCAGCAGCTTAAACCCTACAGGGTGGAAGTACTTC. It is translated as CSSSLNPTGWKYF. The entire variable domain, with the rest obtained from reference TRBV7-9 and TRBJ2-7, is as follows: DTGVSQNPRHKITKRGQNVTFRCDPISEHNRLYWYRQTLGQGPEFLTYFQNEAQLEKSRLLSDRFSAERPKGSFSTLEIQRTEQGDSAMYLCSSSLNPTGWKYFGPGTRLTVT.

This chain uses TRBV27 with TRBJ2-1; the match to TRBD2 covers 11 bases. CDR1 MNHEY and CDR2 SMNVEV come from the germline V gene (reference sequence). The CDR3 has 15 amino acids. J was trimmed by 4 bases and V by 4 bases; bases with no gene match: 3. CDR3 loop: CASSSLAGGYNEQFF. The DNA of the CDR3 is TGTGCCAGCAGTTCCCTAGCGGGGGGTTACAATGAGCAGTTCTTC.

The V call is TRBV4-1, the J call TRBJ2-3; TRBD2 is a possible D gene (5 bases). V was pared by 3 bases and J by 3 bases, with 7 bases between. Germline V gives CDR1 MGHRA, CDR2 YSYEKL. The CDR3 is 13 amino acids. The CDR3 coding sequence is TGCGCCAGCAGCCATCCGGGGACAGATACGCAGTATTTT. Its translation: CASSHPGTDTQYF.

This chain links TRBV16 with TRBJ2-2; D unresolved. The CDR3 runs to 14 residues. V was cut by 1 base and J by 1 base, with 4 bases left in between. Germline lookup yields CDR1 KGHSY and CDR2 FQNENV. CDR3 region: CASSQWQNTGELFF. The CDR3 bases are TGTGCCAGCAGCCAATGGCAGAACACCGGGGAGCTGTTTTTT.